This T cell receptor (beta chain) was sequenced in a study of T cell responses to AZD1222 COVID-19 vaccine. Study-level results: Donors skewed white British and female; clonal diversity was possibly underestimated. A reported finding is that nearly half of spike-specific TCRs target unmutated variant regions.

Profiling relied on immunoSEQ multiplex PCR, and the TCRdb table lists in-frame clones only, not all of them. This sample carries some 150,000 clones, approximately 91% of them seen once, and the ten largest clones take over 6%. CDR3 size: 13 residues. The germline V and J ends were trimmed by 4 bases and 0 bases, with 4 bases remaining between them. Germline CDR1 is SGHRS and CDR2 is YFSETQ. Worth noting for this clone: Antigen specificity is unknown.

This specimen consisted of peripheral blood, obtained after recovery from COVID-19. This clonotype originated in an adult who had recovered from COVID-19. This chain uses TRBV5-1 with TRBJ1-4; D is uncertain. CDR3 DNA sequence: TGCGCCAGCAGCCTAGCAACTAATGAAAAACTGTTTTTT. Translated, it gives CASSLATNEKLFF.